This T cell receptor (beta chain) emerged from a study of blood T cell dynamics during melanoma immunotherapy. J gave up 4 bases and V 0 bases, and 11 bases lay outside the gene matches. CDR1 is LGHNA, CDR2 YSLEER, per germline. The CDR3 spans 18 residues. TCRdb's table, derived via immunoSEQ multiplex PCR, lists solely in-frame clones and lacks some. The sample carries over 12,000 clones, around 88% recorded once. Specified time point: week 3, after first cycle of checkpoint inhibitor. Patients had no prior systemic cancer treatment, immunosuppressants or other active cancers. Points from the study as a whole: PBMC repertoires of eventual disease-control patients split at W3 into clonality or diversity gains.

Note on this clone: Its target is not known.

The receptor comes from a human donor with melanoma. Sample: blood, taken from a patient treated with checkpoint blockade. The V gene is TRBV4-3, the J gene TRBJ2-7; 11 nucleotides agree with TRBD2. CDR3 nucleotides: TGCGCCAGCAGCCAAGATTTAGCTACTAGCGGGAGTAGATACGAGCAGTACTTC. Protein: CASSQDLATSGSRYEQYF.